The 10 T cell receptor beta chains below were found in one sample sequenced in a study of cytomegalovirus exposure and HLA in healthy donors. The PCR made use of 60 Vbeta and 13 Jbeta primers. Using immunoSEQ multiplex PCR, the repertoire was profiled, and TCRdb retains in-frame clones only, with some absent. The top ten hold around 3% of the sample, which has about 96,000 clones, about four fifths seen once. Sequenced material: PBMCs. The origin of the receptors is a female donor in good health and CMV-seropositive.

This clone was counted once. The rearrangement uses TRBV11-2 and TRBJ2-7; 12 bases map to TRBD2. After removal of 4 bases from V and 2 bases from J, the junction contained 6 bases not matched to a gene. Per germline, CDR1 SGHAT and CDR2 FQNNGV. There are 16 residues in the CDR3. The CDR3 sequence: CASSSRLAGVPYEQYF. DNA for the CDR3: TGTGCCAGCAGCTCGAGACTAGCGGGAGTGCCCTACGAGCAGTACTTC.

V usage is TRBV9 and J usage is TRBJ1-2, with 8 bases identical to TRBD1. The junction had 6 bases not matched to a gene; V was cut back by 4 bases and J by 4 bases. Germline V CDR1 and CDR2: SGDLS, YYNGEE. The CDR3 is made up of 14 amino acids. CDR3 DNA: TGTGCCAGCAGCCCCCAAACAGGGGGCTATGGCTACACCTTC. Translated, it gives CASSPQTGGYGYTF.

V gene TRBV5-4 combines with J gene TRBJ2-3, with TRBD2 identical over 13 bases. Germline assignment: CDR1 SGHNT and CDR2 YYREEE (reference sequence). This CDR3 has 17 amino acids. With 3 bases clipped from V and 4 bases from J, the junction kept 8 bases outside the gene matches. Written as DNA, the CDR3 is TGTGCCAGCAGCTCGCCAAGAGGACTAGCGGGGGCAGATACGCAGTATTTT. Protein product: CASSSPRGLAGADTQYF.

This chain connects TRBV30 to TRBJ1-1, with 9 bases fitting TRBD1. The CDR3 has 12 residues. The V segment lost 6 bases and the J segment 4 bases; nucleotides outside the gene matches: 3. Looked up from germline, CDR1 is GTSNPN and CDR2 is SVGIG (reference sequence). CDR3 bases: TGTGCCTGCGGGACAGGGAGCACTGAAGCTTTCTTT. Translation: CACGTGSTEAFF.

The J gene is TRBJ1-2, the V gene TRBV6-5; 8 bases are shared with TRBD1. Losses at the gene ends were 4 bases for V and 7 bases for J; bases not matched to a gene: 11. Germline lookup yields CDR1 MNHEY and CDR2 SVGAGI. The CDR3 is made up of 15 amino acids. The CDR3 protein is CASSSLFSGGSGYTF. The CDR3 region has the DNA TGTGCCAGCAGTTCCCTTTTCTCAGGGGGCAGTGGCTACACCTTC.

This chain connects TRBV9 to TRBJ1-1; D remains unclear. The CDR3 is made up of 13 amino acids. Per germline, CDR1 SGDLS and CDR2 YYNGEE. V lost 2 bases to trimming and J lost 4 bases, with 9 bases between them. The CDR3 DNA reads TGTGCCAGCAGCGTTGGGTCGGGCACTGAAGCTTTCTTT. As protein: CASSVGSGTEAFF.

This rearrangement joins TRBV30 to TRBJ2-2; possible D gene TRBD1, 6 bases. Germline V gives CDR1 GTSNPN, CDR2 SVGIG (reference sequence). With 4 bases removed from V and 1 base from J, the gap between germline ends came to 7 bases. The CDR3 is 13 amino acids. As DNA, the CDR3 is TGTGCCTGGACCAGGGGGAACACCGGGGAGCTGTTTTTT. Protein sequence: CAWTRGNTGELFF.

This clone was counted a few times. The gene calls are TRBV13 and TRBJ2-7; 12 bases match TRBD2. From germline, CDR1 is PRHDT and CDR2 FYEKMQ (reference sequence). The CDR3 loop spans 17 amino acids. Trimming removed 0 bases from V and 2 bases from J; junction bases left unmatched: 5. In DNA, the CDR3 is TGTGCCAGCAGCTTAGGTCTAGCGGGGGGGGTCGCCTACGAGCAGTACTTC. Protein product: CASSLGLAGGVAYEQYF.

In this sample, this clone turned up a few times. The J gene is TRBJ1-1, the V gene TRBV5-5; D gene uncertain. The CDR3 loop spans 14 amino acids. The V gene's germline CDR1 is SGHKS and CDR2 YYEKEE (reference sequence). V lost 3 bases and J 2 bases, leaving 11 bases between the germline ends. CDR3 sequence: CASSWEVSNTEAFF. CDR3 sequence (DNA): TGTGCCAGCAGCTGGGAGGTATCAAACACTGAAGCTTTCTTT.

This sequence joins TRBV7-9 and TRBJ2-1, with 7 bases identical to TRBD2. There are 13 residues in the CDR3. Germline loops: CDR1 SEHNR, CDR2 FQNEAQ (reference sequence). With 7 bases clipped from V and 7 bases from J, the junction kept 7 bases outside the gene matches. Written as DNA, the CDR3 is TGTGCCAGCAACTCTGGGGAGGGAAATGAGCAGTTCTTC. Encoded protein: CASNSGEGNEQFF.